This TCR beta chain was documented in a study of T cell responses to AZD1222 COVID-19 vaccine. Study-wide results and caveats: Receipt of two AZD1222 doses was followed by a rise in Spike-specific TCR breadth and depth.

Data came from immunoSEQ multiplex PCR; TCRdb stores just in-frame clones and leaves some out. The data hold about 140,000 clones, with roughly 92% observed a single time. The CDR3 consists of 14 residues. The germline gives CDR1 LGHNA, CDR2 YNFKEQ. V was trimmed by 8 bases and J by 4 bases, leaving 15 bases between them. Note on this clone: Antigen unknown.

The chain carries TRBV4-2 and TRBJ1-5, with D perhaps matching TRBD1 (6 bases). The TCR originated in an adult in good health. Sequenced material: peripheral blood, taken on day 0 of AZD1222 vaccination. The CDR3 nucleotides read TGTGCCAGCTCACTGGAGGGGGGGAATCAGCCCCAGCATTTT. Protein product: CASSLEGGNQPQHF.